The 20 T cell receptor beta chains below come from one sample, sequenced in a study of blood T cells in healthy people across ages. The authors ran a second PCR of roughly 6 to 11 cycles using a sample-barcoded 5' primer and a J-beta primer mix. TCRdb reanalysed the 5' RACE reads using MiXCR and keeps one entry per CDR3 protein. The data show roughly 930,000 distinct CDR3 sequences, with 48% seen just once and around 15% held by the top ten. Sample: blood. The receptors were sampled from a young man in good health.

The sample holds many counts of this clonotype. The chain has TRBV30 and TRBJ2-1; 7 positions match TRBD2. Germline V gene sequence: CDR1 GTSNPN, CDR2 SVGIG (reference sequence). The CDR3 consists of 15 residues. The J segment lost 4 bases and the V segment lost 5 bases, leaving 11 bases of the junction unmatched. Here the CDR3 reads CAWVPLAEEYNEQFF. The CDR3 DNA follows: TGTGCCTGGGTGCCCCTAGCGGAAGAATACAATGAGCAGTTCTTC. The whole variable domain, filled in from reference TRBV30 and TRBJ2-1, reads SQTIHQWPATLVQPVGSPLSLECTVEGTSNPNLYWYRQAAGRGLQLLFYSVGIGQISSEVPQNLSASRPQDRQFILSSKKLLLSDSGFYLCAWVPLAEEYNEQFFGPGTRLTVL.

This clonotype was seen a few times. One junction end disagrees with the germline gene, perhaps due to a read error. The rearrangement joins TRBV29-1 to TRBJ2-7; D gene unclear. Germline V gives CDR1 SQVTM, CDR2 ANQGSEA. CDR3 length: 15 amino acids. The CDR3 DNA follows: TGCAGCGTGGAAGAGATTCGAGCACTCTCCTACGAGCAGTACTTC. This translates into CSVEEIRALSYEQYF.

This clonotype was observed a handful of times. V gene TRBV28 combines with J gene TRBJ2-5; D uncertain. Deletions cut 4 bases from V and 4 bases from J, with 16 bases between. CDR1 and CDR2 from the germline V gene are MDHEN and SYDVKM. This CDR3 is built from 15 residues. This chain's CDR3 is CASSSLPDLLETQYF. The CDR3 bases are TGTGCCAGCAGTTCGCTTCCTGACCTACTAGAGACCCAGTACTTC.

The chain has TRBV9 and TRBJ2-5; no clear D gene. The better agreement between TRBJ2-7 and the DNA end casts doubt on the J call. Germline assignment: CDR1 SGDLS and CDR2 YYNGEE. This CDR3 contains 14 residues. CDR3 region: CASSVGRPNHEQYF. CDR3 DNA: TGTGCCAGCAGCGTAGGGCGTCCTAATCACGAGCAGTACTTC.

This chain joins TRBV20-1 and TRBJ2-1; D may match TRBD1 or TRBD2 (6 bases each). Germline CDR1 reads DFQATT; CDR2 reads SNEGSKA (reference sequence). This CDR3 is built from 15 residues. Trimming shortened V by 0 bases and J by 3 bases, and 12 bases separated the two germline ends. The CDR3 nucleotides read TGCAGTGCTAGAGATCGGAGGGGGGTCTACAATGAGCAGTTCTTC. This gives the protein CSARDRRGVYNEQFF.

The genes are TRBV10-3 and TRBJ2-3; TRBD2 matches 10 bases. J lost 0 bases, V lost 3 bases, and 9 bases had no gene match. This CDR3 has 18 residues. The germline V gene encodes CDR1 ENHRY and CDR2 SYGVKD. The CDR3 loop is CAISDRGAGGPSTDTQYF. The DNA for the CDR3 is TGTGCCATCAGTGACCGAGGAGCGGGGGGGCCTAGCACAGATACGCAGTATTTT.

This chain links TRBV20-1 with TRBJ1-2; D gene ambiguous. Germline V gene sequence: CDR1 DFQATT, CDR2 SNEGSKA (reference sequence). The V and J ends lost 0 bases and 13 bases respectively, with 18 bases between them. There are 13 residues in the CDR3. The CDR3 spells CSARDLGRESCTF. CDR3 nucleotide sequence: TGCAGTGCTAGAGATTTGGGGAGAGAGAGTTGCACCTTC.

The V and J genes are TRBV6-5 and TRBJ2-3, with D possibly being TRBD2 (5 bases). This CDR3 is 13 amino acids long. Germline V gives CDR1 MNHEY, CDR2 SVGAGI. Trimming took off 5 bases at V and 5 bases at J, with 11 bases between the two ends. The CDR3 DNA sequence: TGTGCCAGCAGTGACGACGAGGGAGATACGCAGTATTTT. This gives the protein CASSDDEGDTQYF.

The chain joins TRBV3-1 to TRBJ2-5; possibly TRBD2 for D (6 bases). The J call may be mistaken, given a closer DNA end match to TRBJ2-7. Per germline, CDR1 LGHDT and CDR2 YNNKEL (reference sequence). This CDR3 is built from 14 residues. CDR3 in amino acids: CASSQVAGRYEQYF. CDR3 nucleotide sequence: TGTGCCAGCAGCCAAGTGGCAGGGAGGTACGAGCAGTACTTC.

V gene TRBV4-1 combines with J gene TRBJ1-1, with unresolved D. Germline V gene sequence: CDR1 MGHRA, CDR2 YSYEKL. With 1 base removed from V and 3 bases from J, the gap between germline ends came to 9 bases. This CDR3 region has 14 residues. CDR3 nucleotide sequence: TGCGCCAGCAGCCAAGTTCACGGGGACACTGAAGCTTTCTTT. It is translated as CASSQVHGDTEAFF.

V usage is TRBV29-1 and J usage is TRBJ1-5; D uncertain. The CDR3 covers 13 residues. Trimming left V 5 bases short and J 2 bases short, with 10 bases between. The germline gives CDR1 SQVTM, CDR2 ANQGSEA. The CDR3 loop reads CSVQGLGNQPQHF. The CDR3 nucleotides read TGCAGCGTTCAAGGGCTGGGCAATCAGCCCCAGCATTTT. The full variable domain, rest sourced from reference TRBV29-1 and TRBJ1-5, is SAVISQKPSRDICQRGTSLTIQCQVDSQVTMMFWYRQQPGQSLTLIATANQGSEATYESGFVIDKFPISRPNLTFSTLTVSNMSPEDSSIYLCSVQGLGNQPQHFGDGTRLSIL.

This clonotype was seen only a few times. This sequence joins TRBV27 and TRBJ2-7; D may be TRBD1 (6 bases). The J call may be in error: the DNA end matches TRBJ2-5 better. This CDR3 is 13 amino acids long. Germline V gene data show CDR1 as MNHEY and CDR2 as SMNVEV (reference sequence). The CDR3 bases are TGTGCCAGCAGTTTATGGGGGCCTGAGACCCAGTACTTC. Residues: CASSLWGPETQYF.

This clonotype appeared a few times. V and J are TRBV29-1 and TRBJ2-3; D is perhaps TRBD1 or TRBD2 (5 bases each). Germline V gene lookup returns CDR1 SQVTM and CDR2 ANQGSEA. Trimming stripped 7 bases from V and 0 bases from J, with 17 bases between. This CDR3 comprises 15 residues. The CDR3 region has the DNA TGCAGCGGGGCCCGGGGCCATTCTAGCACAGATACGCAGTATTTT. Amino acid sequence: CSGARGHSSTDTQYF.

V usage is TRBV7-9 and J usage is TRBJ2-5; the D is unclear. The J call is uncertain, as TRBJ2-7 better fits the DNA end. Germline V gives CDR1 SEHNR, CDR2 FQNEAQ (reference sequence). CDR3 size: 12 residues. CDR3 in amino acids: CASSYLDYEQYF. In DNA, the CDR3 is TGTGCCAGCAGCTATTTAGACTACGAGCAGTACTTC.

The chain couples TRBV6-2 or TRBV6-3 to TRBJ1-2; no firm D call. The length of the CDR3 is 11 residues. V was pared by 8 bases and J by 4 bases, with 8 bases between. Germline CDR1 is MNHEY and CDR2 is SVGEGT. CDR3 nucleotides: TGTGCCAGCGGCAGAGCCTATGGCTACACCTTC. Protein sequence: CASGRAYGYTF.

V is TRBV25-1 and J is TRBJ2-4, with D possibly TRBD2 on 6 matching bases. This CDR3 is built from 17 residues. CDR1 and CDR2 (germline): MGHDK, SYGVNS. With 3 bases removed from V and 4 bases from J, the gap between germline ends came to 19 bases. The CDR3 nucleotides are TGTGCCAGCAGTGATGTCGGGGGACGTGAAAGTAAAAACATTCAGTACTTC. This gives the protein CASSDVGGRESKNIQYF.

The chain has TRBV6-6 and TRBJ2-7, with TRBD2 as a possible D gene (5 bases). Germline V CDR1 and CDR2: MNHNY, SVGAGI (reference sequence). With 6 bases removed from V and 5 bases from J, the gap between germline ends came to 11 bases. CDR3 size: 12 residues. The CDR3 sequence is CASSIDGDEQYF. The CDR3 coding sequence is TGTGCCAGCAGCATCGACGGGGACGAGCAGTACTTC.

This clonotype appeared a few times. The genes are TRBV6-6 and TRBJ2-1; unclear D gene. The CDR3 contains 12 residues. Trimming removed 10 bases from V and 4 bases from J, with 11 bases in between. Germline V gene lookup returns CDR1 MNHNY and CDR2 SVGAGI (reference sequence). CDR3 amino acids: CATAAEYNEQFF. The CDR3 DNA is TGTGCCACCGCGGCGGAGTACAATGAGCAGTTCTTC.

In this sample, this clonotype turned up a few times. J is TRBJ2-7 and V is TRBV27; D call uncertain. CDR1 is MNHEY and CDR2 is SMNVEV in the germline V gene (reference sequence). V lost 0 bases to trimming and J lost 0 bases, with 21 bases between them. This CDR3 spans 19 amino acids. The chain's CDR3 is CASSLSFSNGVSSSYEQYF. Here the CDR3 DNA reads TGTGCCAGCAGTTTATCGTTTTCTAACGGAGTATCATCCTCCTACGAGCAGTACTTC.

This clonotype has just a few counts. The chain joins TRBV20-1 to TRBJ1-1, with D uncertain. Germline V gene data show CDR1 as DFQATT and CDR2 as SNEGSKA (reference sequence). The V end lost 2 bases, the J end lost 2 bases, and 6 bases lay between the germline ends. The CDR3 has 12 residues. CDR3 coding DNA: TGCAGTGCTAGACAGCCTAACACTGAAGCTTTCTTT. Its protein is CSARQPNTEAFF.